This paragraph covers one T cell receptor beta chain sequence. Its antigen is still unknown. The junction differs from germline at one of its ends, possibly a read error. A second PCR of about 6 to 11 cycles used a sample-barcoded 5' primer and a J-beta primer mix. In TCRdb, the 5' RACE reads were re-called with MiXCR into one record per CDR3 protein. The repertoire includes fewer than 800,000 distinct CDR3 sequences, approximately 49% of them detected once, and 30% to 40% sits in the top ten. These data come from a study of blood T cells in healthy people across ages. Overall study findings and caveats: Per million T cells, TCR beta diversity dropped roughly linearly as age increased. Any conclusive comparison of naive versus antigen-experienced cells was prevented by using unsorted PBMCs.

The CDR3 totals 16 residues. Per germline, CDR1 SGHTA and CDR2 FQGNSA. The TCR was taken from a woman aged 60-75 years in good health. The source material was blood. V gene TRBV7-2 combines with J gene TRBJ2-1; 7 bases agree with TRBD2. The CDR3 DNA is TGTGCCAGCAGCATCCGCGGGAGTGGGTCCTACAATAAGCAGTTCTTC. This sequence encodes CASSIRGSGSYNKQFF.